This TCR delta chain was found in a study of Vδ1+ human thymocytes. Broader study findings: Highly polyclonal TRG and TRD repertoires with Gaussian CDR3 length distributions appeared in thymus. Donors shared many TRG clonotypes but few TRD clonotypes. The authors advised highly purified populations and single-cell validation.

Alphabeta T cells were depleted, then CD3+ Vdelta1+ Vdelta2- thymocytes were FACS-sorted. Sorted Vdelta1+ thymocytes were roughly 98% to 99.6% pure. Extracted RNA was reverse transcribed into cDNA. The CDR3 regions were amplified by multiplex PCR from V-gene primers to a constant-region primer. TCRdb ran CATT on the multiplex PCR reads. The data contain roughly 50,000 delta-chain clones, 15% to 20% of them singletons. This clone occurred a few times. Its target is not known. The V gene's germline CDR1 is TSWWSYY and CDR2 QGS. With V trimmed by 3 bases and J by 2 bases, 12 bases remained unmatched. The CDR3 extends over 19 amino acids.

The specimen sequenced was Vdelta1+ gamma-delta thymocytes from the thymus. This sample's subset: FACS-sorted CD3+ TCRalphabeta- TCRVdelta1+ TCRVdelta2- thymocytes. This clonotype originated in a boy under two years old who had congenital heart surgery. V is TRDV1 and J is TRDJ1, with 13 nucleotides matching TRDD3. CDR3 in DNA: TGTGCTCTTGGGGAGGTCCTACACTGGGGGATACGGTGGACCGATAAACTCATCTTT. Encoded protein: CALGEVLHWGIRWTDKLIF.